Listed below are T cell receptor beta chains from one sample, sequenced in a study of response to subunit inactivated influenza vaccine. Each CDR3 protein gets one entry after TCRdb re-called the RT-PCR reads with MiXCR. Seen here are around 530,000 distinct CDR3 sequences, 15% to 20% observed once, and the top ten hold less than 4%. Sequences were derived from CD4+ T cells sorted from PBMCs, sampled roughly 24 months after vaccination. These receptors came from a man between 50 and 69 years old who received an inactivated influenza vaccine. CDR3s include the opening cysteine and the closing phenylalanine or tryptophan. D genes are given only for firm matches. Size values are once, few and many counts, or a class for expanded clones, and some rows have none.

clone size,V gene,J gene,D gene,CDR3 length,CDR3 DNA,CDR3 protein
few,TRBV27,TRBJ2-1,TRBD2,14,TGTGCCAGCAGTCCTTCTCGACTAGCGGATGAGCAGTTCTTC,CASSPSRLADEQFF
.,TRBV10-3,TRBJ1-1,.,13,TGTGTCATCAACCCCGGGACGGACACTGAAGCTTTCTTT,CVINPGTDTEAFF
.,TRBV4-2,TRBJ2-1,TRBD2,18,TGTGCCAGCAGCCAAGATAAGTCGGGGAGGGTCTCCTACAATGAGCAGTTCTTC,CASSQDKSGRVSYNEQFF
many,TRBV6-2/TRBV6-3,TRBJ2-1,TRBD2,14,TGTGCCAGCAGACGACTAGCGGGGAACAATGAGCAGTTCTTC,CASRRLAGNNEQFF
.,TRBV29-1,TRBJ2-3,TRBD1,14,TGCAGCGTCCTAGGGGGCGACGGGACAGATACGCAGTATTTT,CSVLGGDGTDTQYF
few,TRBV6-1,TRBJ2-5,.,16,TGTGCCAGCAGCCCACCCTACGGACCTAGGGAAGAGACCCAGTACTTC,CASSPPYGPREETQYF
.,TRBV6-1,TRBJ2-7,.,14,TGTGCCAGCAGTGCTGAAGTCAGGGGATACGAGCAGTACTTC,CASSAEVRGYEQYF
.,TRBV12-3/TRBV12-4,TRBJ1-2,.,18,TGTGCCAGCAGTACCGTACGTCCGACAATTCGGGCGAACTATGGCTACACCTTC,CASSTVRPTIRANYGYTF
.,TRBV7-9,TRBJ2-5,.,13,TGTGCCAGCAGCTACGCAGGGCTAGAGACCCAGTACTTC,CASSYAGLETQYF
few,TRBV20-1,TRBJ1-2,.,16,TGCAGTGCCCCCTCGGGCGGGCCAGGGAGAATGGGCGGCTACACCTTC,CSAPSGGPGRMGGYTF
few,TRBV20-1,TRBJ2-1,.,13,TGCAGTCTCCGGCAGGGCCTCCACAATGAGCAGTTCTTC,CSLRQGLHNEQFF
.,TRBV12-3/TRBV12-4,TRBJ1-3,.,13,TGTGCCAGCAGGCTCCGGGTCGGAAACACCATATATTTT,CASRLRVGNTIYF
.,TRBV20-1,TRBJ2-3,TRBD2,18,TGCAGTGCTAGAGTACTTCGTGAACTAGCGGGGGCAATAGATACGCAGTATTTT,CSARVLRELAGAIDTQYF
.,TRBV5-1,TRBJ2-1,.,14,TGCGCCAGCAGCGAAGCGGGCCCTCGGCGTGAGCAGTTCTTC,CASSEAGPRREQFF
.,TRBV12-3/TRBV12-4,TRBJ2-3,.,13,TGTGCCAGCAGTTTGAGAAGGGGAGATACGCAGTATTTT,CASSLRRGDTQYF
.,TRBV5-1,TRBJ1-1,TRBD1,13,TGCGCCAGCAGCTTGGAGGGGGACAGGGTACCTTTCTTT,CASSLEGDRVPFF
.,TRBV28,TRBJ2-2,.,15,TGTGCCAGCAGTACCCCTGGGACTGTCACCGGGGAGCTGTTTTTT,CASSTPGTVTGELFF
.,TRBV12-3/TRBV12-4,TRBJ2-1,TRBD2,18,TGTGCCAGCAGATCGAGGGTAGGTCAGCGGGGGGCGCAATTGGAGCAGTTCTTC,CASRSRVGQRGAQLEQFF
many,TRBV12-3/TRBV12-4,TRBJ2-2,TRBD1,14,TGTGCCAGCAGTCGAACAGGGGCCACCGGGGAGCTGTTTTTT,CASSRTGATGELFF
few,TRBV20-1,TRBJ2-7,.,14,TGCAGTGCTACGGCGCACAGTGGGGGCTACGAGCAGTACTTC,CSATAHSGGYEQYF
.,TRBV25-1,TRBJ1-5,TRBD1,14,TGTGCCAGCAGTGGGGACAGGAGCAATCAGCCCCAGCATTTT,CASSGDRSNQPQHF
.,TRBV20-1,TRBJ2-7,TRBD1,14,TGCAGTGCTACCGGGACAGGAAATTCTCTCGAGCAGTACTTC,CSATGTGNSLEQYF
few,TRBV20-1,TRBJ2-1,TRBD2,15,TGCAGTGCTAGAGATGGGGCGGGAGGAATGAATGAGCAGTTCTTC,CSARDGAGGMNEQFF
few,TRBV30,TRBJ2-7,.,11,TGTGCCTGGAGGTACTGGGGAGAGCAGTACTTC,CAWRYWGEQYF
many,TRBV4-1,TRBJ1-5,.,13,TGCGCCAGCAGCCAAGATGACGCCCAGCCCCAGCATTTT,CASSQDDAQPQHF
.,TRBV3-1,TRBJ1-1,.,13,TGTGCCAGCAGCCTTGGATTCGGGACTGAAGCTTTCTTT,CASSLGFGTEAFF
.,TRBV21-1,TRBJ2-5,.,14,TGTGCCAGCAGCAAAGTTCGGGGCTCTGGGACCCTGTACTTC,CASSKVRGSGTLYF
.,TRBV6-1,TRBJ2-7,TRBD1,15,TGTGCCAGCAGTGCAGGGGGCGCCGGTCCCTACGAGCAGTACTTC,CASSAGGAGPYEQYF
few,TRBV5-5,TRBJ2-3,.,13,TGTGCCAGCAGCGTAACCGACGGGAACCCGCAGTATTTT,CASSVTDGNPQYF
few,TRBV20-1,TRBJ2-3,.,15,TGCAGTGCCAGCATTCCCAGGGGAAGCACAGATACGCAGTATTTT,CSASIPRGSTDTQYF
.,TRBV7-2,TRBJ2-1,TRBD2,13,TGTGCCAGCAGCCGGGGGGTAAACAATGAGCAGTTCTTC,CASSRGVNNEQFF
.,TRBV4-3,TRBJ1-1,.,14,TGCGCCAGCAGCCAAGACGTGGGGATAAGCGCGGCTTTCTTT,CASSQDVGISAAFF
many,TRBV5-1,TRBJ2-3,.,15,TGCGCCAGCAGCTTGGCTTATAAGCCCACAGATACGCAGTATTTT,CASSLAYKPTDTQYF
.,TRBV30,TRBJ2-1,TRBD1,13,TGTGCCTGGAGGACAGGGGGCTTTTATGAGCAGTTCTTC,CAWRTGGFYEQFF
.,TRBV29-1,TRBJ1-2,.,11,TGCAGCGTTGAATCCAGGGGAGGCTACACCTTC,CSVESRGGYTF
.,TRBV6-2/TRBV6-3,TRBJ2-5,TRBD2,21,TGTGCCAGCACTCCAAATGGCGTCGGGTGGGGACTAGCGGGGCCACAAGAGACCCAGTACTTC,CASTPNGVGWGLAGPQETQYF
few,TRBV7-9,TRBJ1-1,TRBD1,16,TGTGCCAGCAGCTCCCGGACAGGGGGTAAGAACACTGAAGCTTTCTTT,CASSSRTGGKNTEAFF
few,TRBV12-3/TRBV12-4,TRBJ1-5,.,13,TGTGCCAGCAGTGGATCCCAGGGACAGCCCCAGCATTTT,CASSGSQGQPQHF
few,TRBV18,TRBJ2-3,.,15,TGTGCCAGCTCACCTCCGGGACGTGTGGGAGATACGCAGTATTTT,CASSPPGRVGDTQYF
few,TRBV4-1,TRBJ2-1,TRBD1,15,TGCGCCAGCAGCCAAACCGGGACAGCCTACAATGAGCAGTTCTTC,CASSQTGTAYNEQFF
.,TRBV6-1,TRBJ1-2,TRBD1,14,TGTGCCAGCAGCTCCGGGACAGCGACTCTTGGCTACACCTTC,CASSSGTATLGYTF
.,TRBV28,TRBJ1-2,.,13,TGTGCCTATAAACAGAGTTGGGGAGGTGGCTACACCTTC,CAYKQSWGGGYTF
.,TRBV6-2/TRBV6-3,TRBJ1-6,.,13,TGTGCCAGCAGGTCTGACAGGAATTCACCCCTCCACTTT,CASRSDRNSPLHF
.,TRBV20-1,TRBJ2-4,.,14,TGCAGTGCACGCCGACAGACGTCCAAAAACATTCAGTACTTC,CSARRQTSKNIQYF
.,TRBV20-1,TRBJ2-5,.,12,TGCAGTGCTAGAGCCTTGTCAGAGACCCAGTACTTC,CSARALSETQYF
.,TRBV15,TRBJ1-1,.,13,TGTGCCACCAGTTGGTCACCGAACACTGAAGCTTTCTTT,CATSWSPNTEAFF
few,TRBV27,TRBJ1-5,TRBD1,15,TGTGCCAGCAGTCCATGGGACAGAGCAAATCAGCCCCAGCATTTT,CASSPWDRANQPQHF
once,TRBV11-2,TRBJ1-3,TRBD1,15,TGTGCCAGCAGCTTCCAGACAGGGTTAGGAAACACCATATATTTT,CASSFQTGLGNTIYF
.,TRBV5-1,TRBJ2-5,.,15,TGCGCCAGCAGCTTGGCTCCATCGGACCAAGAGACCCAGTACTTC,CASSLAPSDQETQYF
many,TRBV4-1,TRBJ1-2,.,15,TGCGCCAGCAGCCAAGCCCTTACAGGGTTCTATGGCTACACCTTC,CASSQALTGFYGYTF
.,TRBV7-9,TRBJ2-7,.,12,TGTGCCAGCAGCTTAGATCTTAGGGAGCAGTACTTC,CASSLDLREQYF
many,TRBV2,TRBJ2-3,.,14,TGTGCCAGCCAATCGGGACTCCGCACAGATACGCAGTATTTT,CASQSGLRTDTQYF
.,TRBV5-5,TRBJ2-1,.,15,TGTGCCAGCAGCTTAGGTCCTACTAGGGACGATGAGCAGTTCTTC,CASSLGPTRDDEQFF
few,TRBV7-2,TRBJ1-1,.,17,TGTGCCAGCAGCCAATCCCTGGTGCGGCAGGGGAACACTGAAGCTTTCTTT,CASSQSLVRQGNTEAFF
few,TRBV29-1,TRBJ2-5,.,14,TGCAGCGTACGAAGTCAAAGGGGTGGAGAGACCCAGTACTTC,CSVRSQRGGETQYF
few,TRBV7-9,TRBJ1-5,.,13,TGTGCCAGCAGCTTATATGCGGATCAGCCCCAGCATTTT,CASSLYADQPQHF
few,TRBV10-3,TRBJ1-2,.,12,TGTGCCATCAGTGAGTCTGCAGTTGGCTACACCTTC,CAISESAVGYTF
once,TRBV20-1,TRBJ2-1,TRBD2,15,TGCAGTGCCCGCACTCGGGAGGGTTCCTACAATGAGCAGTTCTTC,CSARTREGSYNEQFF